This passage covers 28 T cell receptor beta chains from one sample sequenced in a study of blood T cell repertoires in COVID-19. Assay: immunoSEQ multiplex PCR; the TCRdb copy retains only in-frame clones and omits some. The table shows about 200,000 clones, with 80% to 85% occurring only once. The sample was peripheral blood. Receptors originate from a woman of 80 years or more with COVID-19, enrolled during active disease.

The genes are TRBV29-1 and TRBJ1-2; 10 nucleotides align to TRBD1. This CDR3 comprises 12 residues. CDR1 SQVTM and CDR2 ANQGSEA come from the germline V gene. For the CDR3, the DNA is TGCACGGCCGTGGGGACAGGGGTTGGCTACACCTTC. Translated, it gives CTAVGTGVGYTF.

This clone was recorded a few times. The chain links TRBV2 to TRBJ1-1, with 10 bases aligning to TRBD1. The ends lost 8 bases at V and 4 bases at J; junction bases unmatched: 4. The germline V gene has CDR1 SNHLY and CDR2 FYNNEI. The CDR3 loop spans 13 amino acids. CDR3 protein: CASGTGESTEAFF. The CDR3 DNA is TGTGCCAGCGGGACAGGGGAGAGCACTGAAGCTTTCTTT. Full variable domain (rest looked up from reference TRBV2 and TRBJ1-1): EPEVTQTPSHQVTQMGQEVILRCVPISNHLYFYWYRQILGQKVEFLVSFYNNEISEKSEIFDDQFSVERPDGSNFTLKIRSTKLEDSAMYFCASGTGESTEAFFGQGTRLTVV.

There are many counts of this clone. This sequence joins TRBV6-5 and TRBJ2-7; 10 bases map to TRBD1. CDR3 length: 14 residues. Germline values: CDR1 MNHEY, CDR2 SVGAGI. The ends lost 5 bases at V and 5 bases at J; junction bases unmatched: 6. CDR3 loop: CASSRDRGKDEQYF. DNA of the CDR3: TGTGCCAGCAGTCGGGACAGGGGAAAGGACGAGCAGTACTTC.

This chain links TRBV5-4 with TRBJ1-2, with 7 bases identical to TRBD1. Germline lookup yields CDR1 SGHNT and CDR2 YYREEE (reference sequence). The CDR3 sequence is 13 residues long. The V segment lost 2 bases and the J segment 8 bases; nucleotides outside the gene matches: 6. The CDR3 DNA reads as TGTGCCAGCAGCTTAGACAGGGCGATAGGCTACACCTTC. Translating gives CASSLDRAIGYTF.

The CDR3 reads CASSLAGTGNTIYF. The CDR3 nucleotides read TGTGCCAGCAGCTTAGCGGGGACAGGAAACACCATATATTTT. V usage is TRBV7-9 and J usage is TRBJ1-3, with a possible D match to TRBD1 (6 bases). The CDR3 length is 14 residues. Germline V CDR1 and CDR2: SEHNR, FQNEAQ (reference sequence). The V and J ends lost 0 bases and 4 bases respectively, with 7 bases between them.

CDR3 nucleotide sequence: TGCAGCGTCAGGACAGGGGGAAATGGCGGGGAGCTGTTTTTT. Its translation is CSVRTGGNGGELFF. The chain uses TRBV29-1 and TRBJ2-2; 10 bases agree with TRBD1. Germline CDR1 is SQVTM and CDR2 is ANQGSEA. The CDR3 consists of 14 residues. V was clipped by 6 bases and J by 7 bases; unmatched bases: 8.

The rearrangement uses TRBV2 and TRBJ2-5; a possible D gene is TRBD2 (5 bases). Germline CDR1 SNHLY, CDR2 FYNNEI. The CDR3 has 14 residues. Trimming removed 2 bases from V and 5 bases from J, with 12 bases in between. DNA for the CDR3: TGTGCCAGCAGTGAATTGGCGGGCCGGGAGACCCAGTACTTC. This sequence encodes CASSELAGRETQYF.

The table lists this clone with a few counts. J is TRBJ1-3 and V is TRBV10-3; D is uncertain. Germline CDR1 and CDR2: ENHRY and SYGVKD. V lost 7 bases and J lost 0, with 10 bases in between. This CDR3 comprises 14 residues. The CDR3 DNA is TGTGCCATCAAAGAGGCCCTCTCTGGAAACACCATATATTTT. Amino acids: CAIKEALSGNTIYF.

The table lists this clone with a count of one. The CDR3 DNA reads TGCGCCAGCAGTCCCGGGACAGGGGGAGGTTCACCCCTCCACTTT. The encoded protein is CASSPGTGGGSPLHF. V gene TRBV4-3 combines with J gene TRBJ1-6; TRBD1 matches 11 bases. The length of the CDR3 is 15 residues. Germline V lookup: CDR1 LGHNA, CDR2 YSLEER. V dropped 6 bases and J dropped 9; count of bases not matched to a gene: 7.

J is TRBJ1-6 and V is TRBV19; D is perhaps TRBD1 (6 bases). This CDR3 has 17 amino acids. CDR1 LNHDA and CDR2 SQIVND come from the germline V gene (reference sequence). V lost 1 base and J 7 bases, leaving 17 bases between the germline ends. CDR3 DNA sequence: TGTGCCAGTAGTATAGGGGGGGGCGCGGTGGGAAATTCACCCCTCCACTTT. This codes for CASSIGGGAVGNSPLHF.

The chain employs TRBV6-2 or TRBV6-3 and TRBJ2-6; D is perhaps TRBD1 (6 bases). CDR1 and CDR2 (germline): MNHEY, SVGEGT. Trimming took off 5 bases at V and 4 bases at J, with 15 bases between the two ends. The CDR3 spans 16 residues. CDR3 sequence reads: CASSTLGQQGANVLTF. The CDR3 DNA reads as TGTGCCAGCAGTACCCTCGGACAGCAAGGGGCCAACGTCCTGACTTTC.

J is TRBJ1-6 and V is TRBV19, with D possibly being TRBD1 (6 bases). Trimming removed 4 bases at V and 4 bases at J, with 11 bases between. The CDR3 runs 15 residues. The germline CDR1 and CDR2 sequences are LNHDA and SQIVND (reference sequence). The CDR3 region has the DNA TGTGCCAGTAGTACCGGGACACTATATAATTCACCCCTCCACTTT. Translation: CASSTGTLYNSPLHF.

This clone was detected a few times. The chain combines TRBV10-3 with TRBJ2-1; TRBD2 matches 9 bases. The CDR3 totals 11 residues. CDR1 is ENHRY, CDR2 SYGVKD, per germline. The J segment lost 8 bases and the V segment lost 10 bases, leaving 3 bases of the junction unmatched. The CDR3 loop is CATKREDEQFF. The CDR3 nucleotides read TGTGCCACGAAGCGGGAGGATGAGCAGTTCTTC.

J is TRBJ1-1 and V is TRBV5-1, with D unresolved. Trimming left V 6 bases short and J 1 base short, with 10 bases between. Germline CDR1 SGHRS, CDR2 YFSETQ. The CDR3 has 13 amino acids. The CDR3, as DNA: TGCGCCAGCAATAAACCAGAGAACACTGAAGCTTTCTTT. It yields the protein CASNKPENTEAFF.

The rearrangement uses TRBV2 and TRBJ1-4, with D perhaps TRBD1 (5 bases). The CDR3 totals 13 residues. Trimming pared 6 bases from V and 7 bases from J, leaving 12 bases between. CDR1 and CDR2 from the germline V gene are SNHLY and FYNNEI. Here the CDR3 reads CASSAGRFEKLFF. CDR3 nucleotide sequence: TGTGCCAGCAGCGCGGGACGATTTGAAAAACTGTTTTTT.

The gene calls are TRBV3-1 (or the pseudogene TRBV3-2) and TRBJ1-2; D remains ambiguous. Trimming stripped 1 base from V and 0 bases from J, with 9 bases between. Germline V gene data show CDR1 as LGHDT and CDR2 as YNNKEL (reference sequence). The CDR3 loop spans 15 amino acids. The chain's CDR3 is CASSQGTGANYGYTF. The DNA of the CDR3 is TGTGCCAGCAGCCAAGGGACGGGAGCTAACTATGGCTACACCTTC.

In nucleotides, the CDR3 is TGCGCCAGCAGCCAAACAGGGGGTAAGGTCACTGAAGCTTTCTTT. Encoded protein: CASSQTGGKVTEAFF. The chain employs TRBV4-1 and TRBJ1-1, with 8 nucleotides matching TRBD1. The CDR3 covers 15 residues. Losses at the gene ends were 2 bases for V and 4 bases for J; bases not matched to a gene: 6. In germline, CDR1 is MGHRA, CDR2 YSYEKL.

This clone came up a few times. V gene TRBV2 combines with J gene TRBJ1-5, with 7 bases matching TRBD1. Germline V gene lookup returns CDR1 SNHLY and CDR2 FYNNEI. The CDR3 is 15 amino acids. The J segment lost 5 bases and the V segment lost 6 bases, leaving 10 bases of the junction unmatched. CDR3 in amino acids: CASSKEQGPDQPQHF. The CDR3 region has the DNA TGTGCCAGCAGCAAAGAACAGGGGCCGGATCAGCCCCAGCATTTT.

The rearrangement links TRBV7-9 to TRBJ1-2; 7 bases map to TRBD1. The trim removed 4 bases at V and 7 bases at J, leaving 3 bases unmatched. In germline, CDR1 is SEHNR, CDR2 FQNEAQ (reference sequence). The length of the CDR3 is 12 residues. CDR3 region: CASSSGTVGYTF. DNA of the CDR3: TGTGCCAGCAGCTCCGGGACAGTTGGCTACACCTTC.

The CDR3 sequence: CASSEGMGQIYYGYTF. The CDR3 DNA sequence: TGTGCCAGCAGTGAAGGGATGGGGCAAATCTACTATGGCTACACCTTC. This chain links TRBV6-1 with TRBJ1-2, with D maybe TRBD1 (5 bases). Trimming removed 1 base at V and 3 bases at J, with 15 bases between. The germline V gene has CDR1 MNHNS and CDR2 SASEGT. The CDR3 is made up of 16 amino acids.

This clone has just one count. The CDR3 coding sequence is TGTGCCAGCAGCTTGGGTGGGCTAGCGGCCGGGGAGCTGTTTTTT. This gives the protein CASSLGGLAAGELFF. The J gene is TRBJ2-2, the V gene TRBV7-3; TRBD2 agrees at 7 bases. The CDR3 spans 15 residues. Germline trimming cut 3 bases from V and 6 bases from J; bases unmatched to any gene: 7. Germline V lookup: CDR1 SGHTA, CDR2 FQGTGA.

Points on this clone: The sample contains more than one DNA sequence encoding this CDR3. The chain links TRBV3-1 (or the pseudogene TRBV3-2) to TRBJ1-2; perhaps TRBD1 as D (6 bases). This CDR3 is built from 13 residues. Trimming stripped 3 bases from V and 5 bases from J, with 10 bases between. CDR1 is LGHDT, CDR2 YNNKEL, per germline (reference sequence). CDR3 residues: CASSQGAGYGYTF. The CDR3 DNA follows: TGTGCCAGCAGCCAGGGGGCTGGGTATGGCTACACCTTC.

The V and J genes are TRBV5-1 and TRBJ1-6; 7 bases match TRBD1. Germline V lookup: CDR1 SGHRS, CDR2 YFSETQ. The CDR3 has 17 amino acids. The junction had 14 bases not matched to a gene; V was cut back by 4 bases and J by 7 bases. The CDR3: CASSLRQQGRGNSPLHF. The CDR3 coding sequence is TGCGCCAGCAGCCTACGACAACAGGGGCGTGGGAATTCACCCCTCCACTTT.

This chain links TRBV5-1 with TRBJ1-1, with D hard to call. Between the trimmed V and J ends, which lost 2 bases and 1 base, there was a span of 18 bases. CDR3 size: 17 residues. Germline lookup yields CDR1 SGHRS and CDR2 YFSETQ. Written as DNA, the CDR3 is TGCGCCAGCAGCTTACACGGGAGGGTAGGTTGGAACACTGAAGCTTTCTTT. As protein: CASSLHGRVGWNTEAFF.

The table lists this clone with a few counts. This chain joins TRBV7-2 and TRBJ1-5; 7 nucleotides agree with TRBD1. The CDR3 covers 17 residues. Germline CDR1 reads SGHTA; CDR2 reads FQGNSA. Trimming cost V 4 bases and J 0 bases; bases outside gene matches: 9. DNA for the CDR3: TGTGCCAGCAGCTCCCGGGACAGTGCGTATAGCAATCAGCCCCAGCATTTT. It translates to CASSSRDSAYSNQPQHF.

The chain joins TRBV9 to TRBJ2-2; 14 positions agree with TRBD2. Germline CDR1 and CDR2: SGDLS and YYNGEE. With 4 bases clipped from V and 3 bases from J, the junction kept 8 bases outside the gene matches. This CDR3 contains 18 residues. The CDR3: CASSPRTSGRRDTGELFF. For the CDR3, the DNA is TGTGCCAGCAGCCCCCGGACTAGCGGGAGGAGGGACACCGGGGAGCTGTTTTTT. Variable domain in full (rest from reference TRBV9 and TRBJ2-2): DSGVTQTPKHLITATGQRVTLRCSPRSGDLSVYWYQQSLDQGLQFLIQYYNGEERAKGNILERFSAQQFPDLHSELNLSSLELGDSALYFCASSPRTSGRRDTGELFFGEGSRLTVL.

The V call is TRBV19, the J call TRBJ1-2; 8 nucleotides line up with TRBD1. V lost 3 bases to trimming and J lost 7 bases; unmatched junction nucleotides: 10. From germline, CDR1 is LNHDA and CDR2 SQIVND (reference sequence). CDR3 size: 15 residues. The DNA of the CDR3 is TGTGCCAGTAGTATCAGCTTGACAGGGGATCCTGGCTACACCTTC. Encoded protein: CASSISLTGDPGYTF. Full variable domain (rest looked up from reference TRBV19 and TRBJ1-2): DGGITQSPKYLFRKEGQNVTLSCEQNLNHDAMYWYRQDPGQGLRLIYYSQIVNDFQKGDIAEGYSVSREKKESFPLTVTSAQKNPTAFYLCASSISLTGDPGYTFGSGTRLTVV.

The V call is TRBV11-2, the J call TRBJ1-2, with unresolved D. The length of the CDR3 is 15 residues. Germline-derived CDR1 and CDR2 are SGHAT and FQNNGV. V was pared by 3 bases and J by 2 bases, with 13 bases between. DNA of the CDR3: TGTGCCAGCAGCTTGTGGCCGGGATGGAACTATGGCTACACCTTC. Translated, it gives CASSLWPGWNYGYTF.